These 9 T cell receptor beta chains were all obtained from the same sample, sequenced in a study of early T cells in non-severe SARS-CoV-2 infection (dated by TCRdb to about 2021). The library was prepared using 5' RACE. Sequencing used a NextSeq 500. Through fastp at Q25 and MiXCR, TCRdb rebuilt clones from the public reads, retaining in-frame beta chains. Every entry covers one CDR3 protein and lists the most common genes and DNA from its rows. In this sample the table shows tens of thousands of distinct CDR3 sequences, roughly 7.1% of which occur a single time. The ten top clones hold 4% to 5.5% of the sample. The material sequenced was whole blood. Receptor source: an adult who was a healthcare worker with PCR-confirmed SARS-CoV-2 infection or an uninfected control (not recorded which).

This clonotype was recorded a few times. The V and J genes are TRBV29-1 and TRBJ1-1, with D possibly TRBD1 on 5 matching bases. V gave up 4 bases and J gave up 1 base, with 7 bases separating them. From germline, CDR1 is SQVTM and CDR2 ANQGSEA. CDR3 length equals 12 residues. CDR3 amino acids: CSVVGENTEAFF. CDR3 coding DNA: TGCAGCGTTGTGGGGGAGAACACTGAAGCTTTCTTT.

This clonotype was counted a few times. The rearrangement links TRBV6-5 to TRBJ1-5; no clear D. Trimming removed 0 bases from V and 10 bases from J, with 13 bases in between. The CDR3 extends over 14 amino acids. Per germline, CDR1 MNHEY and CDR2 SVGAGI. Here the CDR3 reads CASSYSILRAPQHF. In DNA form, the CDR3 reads TGTGCCAGCAGTTACTCGATATTGCGGGCCCCCCAGCATTTT.

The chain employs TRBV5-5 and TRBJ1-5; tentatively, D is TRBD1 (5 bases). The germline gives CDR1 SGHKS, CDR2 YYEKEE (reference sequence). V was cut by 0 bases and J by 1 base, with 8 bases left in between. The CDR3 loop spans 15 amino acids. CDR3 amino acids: CASSLAGASNQPQHF. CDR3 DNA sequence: TGTGCCAGCAGCTTGGCCGGGGCAAGCAATCAGCCCCAGCATTTT.

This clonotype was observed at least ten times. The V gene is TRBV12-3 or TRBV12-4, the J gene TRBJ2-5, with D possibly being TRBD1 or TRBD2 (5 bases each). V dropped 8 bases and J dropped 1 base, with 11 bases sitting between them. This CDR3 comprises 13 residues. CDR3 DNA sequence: TGTGCCAGCGGGTTTGGGGGCCAAGAGACCCAGTACTTC. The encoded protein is CASGFGGQETQYF.

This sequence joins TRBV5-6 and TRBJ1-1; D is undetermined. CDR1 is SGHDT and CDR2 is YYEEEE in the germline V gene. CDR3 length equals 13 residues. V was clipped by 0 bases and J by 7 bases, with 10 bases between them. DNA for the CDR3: TGTGCCAGCAGCTTGGTCCCTCGGGGTGAAGCTTTCTTT. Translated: CASSLVPRGEAFF.

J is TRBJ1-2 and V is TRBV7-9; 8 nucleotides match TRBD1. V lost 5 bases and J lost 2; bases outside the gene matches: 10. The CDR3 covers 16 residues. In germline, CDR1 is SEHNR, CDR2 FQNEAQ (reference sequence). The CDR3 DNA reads TGTGCCAGCAGCCCCACCCCGACAGGGGTAAACTATGGCTACACCTTC. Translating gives CASSPTPTGVNYGYTF.

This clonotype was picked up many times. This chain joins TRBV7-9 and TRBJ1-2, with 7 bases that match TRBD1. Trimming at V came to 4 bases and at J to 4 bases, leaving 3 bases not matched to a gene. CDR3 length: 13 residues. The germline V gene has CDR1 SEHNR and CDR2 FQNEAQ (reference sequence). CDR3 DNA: TGTGCCAGCAGCTCCACAGGGGTCTATGGCTACACCTTC. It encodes CASSSTGVYGYTF. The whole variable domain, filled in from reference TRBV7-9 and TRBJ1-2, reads DTGVSQNPRHKITKRGQNVTFRCDPISEHNRLYWYRQTLGQGPEFLTYFQNEAQLEKSRLLSDRFSAERPKGSFSTLEIQRTEQGDSAMYLCASSSTGVYGYTFGSGTRLTVV.

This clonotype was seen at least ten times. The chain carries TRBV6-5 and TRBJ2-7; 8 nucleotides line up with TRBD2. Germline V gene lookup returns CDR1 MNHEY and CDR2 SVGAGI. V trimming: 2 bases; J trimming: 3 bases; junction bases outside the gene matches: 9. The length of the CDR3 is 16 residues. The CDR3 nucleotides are TGTGCCAGCAGTTACGCTGGGATAGCGGGGTACTACGAGCAGTACTTC. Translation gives CASSYAGIAGYYEQYF.

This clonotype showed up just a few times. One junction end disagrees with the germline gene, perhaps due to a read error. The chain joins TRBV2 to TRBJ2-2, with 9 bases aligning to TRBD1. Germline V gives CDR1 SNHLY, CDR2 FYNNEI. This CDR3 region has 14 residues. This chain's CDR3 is CACRDRANTGELFF. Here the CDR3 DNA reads TGTGCCTGCAGGGACAGGGCGAACACCGGGGAGCTGTTTTTT. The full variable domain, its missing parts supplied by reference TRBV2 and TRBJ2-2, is EPEVTQTPSHQVTQMGQEVILRCVPISNHLYFYWYRQILGQKVEFLVSFYNNEISEKSEIFDDQFSVERPDGSNFTLKIRSTKLEDSAMYFCACRDRANTGELFFGEGSRLTVL.